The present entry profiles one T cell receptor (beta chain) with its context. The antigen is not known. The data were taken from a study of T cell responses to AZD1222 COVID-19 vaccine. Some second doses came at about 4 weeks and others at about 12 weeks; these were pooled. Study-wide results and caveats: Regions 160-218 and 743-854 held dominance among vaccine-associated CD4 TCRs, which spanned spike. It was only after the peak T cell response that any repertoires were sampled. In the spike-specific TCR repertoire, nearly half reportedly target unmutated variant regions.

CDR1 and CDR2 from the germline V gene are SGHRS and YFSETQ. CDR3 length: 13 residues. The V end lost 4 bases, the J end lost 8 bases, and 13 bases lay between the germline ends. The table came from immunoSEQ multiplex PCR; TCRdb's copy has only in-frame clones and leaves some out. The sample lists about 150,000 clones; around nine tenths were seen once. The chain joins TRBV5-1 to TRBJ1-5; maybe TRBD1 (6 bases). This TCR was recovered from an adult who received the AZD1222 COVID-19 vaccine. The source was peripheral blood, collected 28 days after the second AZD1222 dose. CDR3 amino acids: CASSPQGHEPQHF. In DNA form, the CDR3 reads TGCGCCAGCAGCCCCCAGGGACACGAGCCCCAGCATTTT.